These 24 T cell receptor beta chains were sequenced from one sample in a study of blood T cell repertoires in COVID-19. Clones were sequenced by immunoSEQ multiplex PCR, and TCRdb holds only the in-frame ones, with some missing. The sample shows 70,000 to 90,000 clones, around 87% of them seen only once. Sequencing was performed on peripheral blood. All receptors come from a man older than 75 with active or convalescent COVID-19.

The V and J genes are TRBV7-9 and TRBJ1-2; tentative D call: TRBD1 (5 bases). V lost 5 bases to trimming and J lost 9 bases, with 19 bases between them. Germline V lookup: CDR1 SEHNR, CDR2 FQNEAQ (reference sequence). CDR3 length: 14 residues. Here the CDR3 reads CASSPQGIHIRYTF. The DNA of the CDR3 is TGTGCCAGCAGCCCCCAGGGTATTCATATTCGCTACACCTTC.

The rearrangement joins TRBV5-1 to TRBJ2-7, with 7 bases identical to TRBD2. Germline trimming cut 7 bases from V and 3 bases from J; bases unmatched to any gene: 13. The CDR3 loop spans 15 amino acids. Germline CDR1 reads SGHRS; CDR2 reads YFSETQ. The CDR3 region is CASGNREGSVYEQYV. The CDR3 DNA reads TGCGCCAGCGGCAATAGGGAGGGATCCGTCTACGAGCAGTACGTC.

The chain is built from TRBV9 and TRBJ2-3; D may be TRBD1 (6 bases). CDR3 length: 15 amino acids. CDR1 is SGDLS, CDR2 YYNGEE, per germline. With 0 bases removed from V and 1 base from J, the gap between germline ends came to 9 bases. The CDR3: CASSVEGDRTDTQYF. CDR3 coding DNA: TGTGCCAGCAGCGTAGAGGGGGACCGCACAGATACGCAGTATTTT.

This chain joins TRBV5-5 and TRBJ2-7, with D possibly matching TRBD1 (6 bases). V was shortened by 4 bases and J by 3 bases, with 14 bases between the two germline ends. This CDR3 region has 14 residues. Germline V gives CDR1 SGHKS, CDR2 YYEKEE (reference sequence). The CDR3 sequence: CASSKRTVGYEQYV. CDR3 nucleotide sequence: TGTGCCAGCAGCAAGCGGACAGTCGGCTACGAGCAGTACGTC.

V and J are TRBV7-3 and TRBJ2-1; 9 positions agree with TRBD2. The germline V gene encodes CDR1 SGHTA and CDR2 FQGTGA. The CDR3 loop spans 15 amino acids. With V trimmed by 2 bases and J by 7 bases, 6 bases remained unmatched. The CDR3 region has the DNA TGTGCCAGCAGCTTAGAAGCGGGAGGCTATAATGAGCAGTTCTTC. Encoded protein: CASSLEAGGYNEQFF. Variable domain in full (rest from reference TRBV7-3 and TRBJ2-1): GAGVSQTPSNKVTEKGKYVELRCDPISGHTALYWYRQSLGQGPEFLIYFQGTGAADDSGLPNDRFFAVRPEGSVSTLKIQRTERGDSAVYLCASSLEAGGYNEQFFGPGTRLTVL.

The J gene is TRBJ2-3, the V gene TRBV11-3; 9 bases align to TRBD2. The J segment lost 3 bases and the V segment lost 6 bases, leaving 7 bases of the junction unmatched. The length of the CDR3 is 15 residues. The germline V gene encodes CDR1 SGHNT and CDR2 YENEEA. The CDR3 region is CASSQGLASTDTQYF. In nucleotides, the CDR3 is TGTGCCAGCAGTCAAGGACTAGCGTCTACAGATACGCAGTATTTT.

This clone was observed a few times. CDR3 DNA: TGTGCCAGCAGCCTAACTTCGAACACTGAAGCTTTCTTT. Translation gives CASSLTSNTEAFF. This chain connects TRBV6-2 or TRBV6-3 to TRBJ1-1; D call uncertain. This CDR3 is 13 amino acids long. Germline V gene lookup returns CDR1 MNHEY and CDR2 SVGEGT. V lost 6 bases and J lost 1, with 9 bases in between.

The chain uses TRBV20-1 and TRBJ1-5; D gene ambiguous. Germline V CDR1 and CDR2: DFQATT, SNEGSKA (reference sequence). The CDR3 has 13 residues. The germline V and J ends were trimmed by 3 bases and 0 bases, with 6 bases remaining between them. The CDR3 loop is CSASSDSNQPQHF. The CDR3 DNA is TGCAGTGCTAGTTCAGATAGCAATCAGCCCCAGCATTTT.

This clone was observed a handful of times. The V gene is TRBV28, the J gene TRBJ1-1; 7 bases match TRBD1. Germline V gene lookup returns CDR1 MDHEN and CDR2 SYDVKM. This CDR3 is 14 amino acids long. V was clipped by 5 bases and J by 3 bases; unmatched bases: 6. The CDR3 DNA reads as TGTGCCAGCAGTCAAAGACAGGGCTACACTGAAGCTTTCTTT. It encodes CASSQRQGYTEAFF.

The chain is built from TRBV24-1 and TRBJ2-2; 8 bases line up with TRBD2. Germline values: CDR1 KGHDR, CDR2 SFDVKD. The CDR3 has 16 residues. Trimming removed 4 bases from V and 5 bases from J; junction bases left unmatched: 8. DNA for the CDR3: TGTGCCACCAGTGAGCCAGCGGGGGCAGGGACCGGGGAGCTGTTTTTT. Protein product: CATSEPAGAGTGELFF.

This chain uses TRBV5-1 with TRBJ1-1; D is ambiguous. V was clipped by 5 bases and J by 11 bases, with 16 bases between them. This CDR3 contains 12 residues. Germline V lookup: CDR1 SGHRS, CDR2 YFSETQ. The CDR3: CASSMPGSEAFF. CDR3 sequence (DNA): TGCGCCAGCAGTATGCCGGGATCGGAGGCTTTCTTT.

The chain employs TRBV9 and TRBJ1-4; D is undetermined. The germline gives CDR1 SGDLS, CDR2 YYNGEE. The germline V and J ends were trimmed by 5 bases and 5 bases, with 10 bases remaining between them. This CDR3 has 13 residues. In DNA form, the CDR3 reads TGTGCCAGCAGAGCAGACACGAATGAAAAACTGTTTTTT. Amino acid sequence: CASRADTNEKLFF.

V is TRBV2 and J is TRBJ2-7; D unclear. The CDR3 has 14 residues. Germline CDR1 SNHLY, CDR2 FYNNEI. V was cut by 6 bases and J by 3 bases, with 15 bases left in between. Written as DNA, the CDR3 is TGTGCCAGCAGGGAGATAGCATCCGTCTACGAGCAGTACGTC. Protein sequence: CASREIASVYEQYV.

This chain uses TRBV5-1 with TRBJ2-4, with D possibly matching TRBD1 (5 bases). The CDR3 has 12 amino acids. The V end lost 4 bases, the J end lost 11 bases, and 13 bases lay between the germline ends. The germline gives CDR1 SGHRS, CDR2 YFSETQ. CDR3 sequence: CASSAQGQVQYF. The CDR3 DNA reads as TGCGCCAGCAGCGCCCAGGGTCAGGTTCAGTACTTC.

The J gene is TRBJ2-7, the V gene TRBV19, with 8 positions matching TRBD1. With V trimmed by 8 bases and J by 3 bases, 6 bases remained unmatched. Looked up from germline, CDR1 is LNHDA and CDR2 is SQIVND (reference sequence). This CDR3 contains 13 residues. As DNA, the CDR3 is TGTGCCAGTGGGGACAGGTCGGGCTACGAGCAGTACGTC. Its translation: CASGDRSGYEQYV.

This chain joins TRBV5-1 and TRBJ2-3; 9 nucleotides match TRBD1. The CDR3 is 15 residues long. With V trimmed by 4 bases and J by 2 bases, 5 bases remained unmatched. CDR1 and CDR2 from the germline V gene are SGHRS and YFSETQ. The CDR3 DNA follows: TGCGCCAGCAGCCGAGGGACAGGGAACACAGATACGCAGTATTTT. This translates into CASSRGTGNTDTQYF.

The V and J genes are TRBV24-1 and TRBJ2-1; a weak D match, TRBD1 (5 bases). From germline, CDR1 is KGHDR and CDR2 SFDVKD. This CDR3 spans 14 amino acids. V gave up 10 bases and J gave up 9 bases, with 21 bases separating them. The CDR3 DNA reads as TGTGCCACGAAAGGGGCGGCAGGGTCCCTTGAGCAGTTCTTC. It specifies CATKGAAGSLEQFF.

The rearrangement uses TRBV7-6 and TRBJ2-3, with D uncertain. Deletions cut 3 bases from V and 6 bases from J, with 10 bases between. CDR1 is SGHVS, CDR2 FNYEAQ, per germline. The CDR3 runs 13 residues. The CDR3 sequence is CASSFASDDTQYF. CDR3 in DNA: TGTGCCAGCAGCTTTGCCAGCGATGATACGCAGTATTTT. Full variable domain (remainder filled in from reference TRBV7-6 and TRBJ2-3): GAGVSQSPRYKVTKRGQDVALRCDPISGHVSLYWYRQALGQGPEFLTYFNYEAQQDKSGLPNDRFSAERPEGSISTLTIQRTEQRDSAMYRCASSFASDDTQYFGPGTRLTVL.

This chain links TRBV6-5 with TRBJ1-2, with D possibly matching TRBD1 (5 bases). V lost 6 bases and J lost 5, with 10 bases in between. Germline assignment: CDR1 MNHEY and CDR2 SVGAGI. The CDR3 runs to 12 residues. The CDR3 DNA reads TGTGCCAGCAGGACAGACGCTTATGGCTACACCTTC. Amino acids: CASRTDAYGYTF.

CDR3 loop: CALWTVRSSYNSPLHF. Here the CDR3 DNA reads TGTGCATTGTGGACTGTAAGGTCCTCCTATAATTCACCCCTCCACTTT. The V gene is TRBV12-2, the J gene TRBJ1-6. TRBV12-2 is a recognized pseudogene. The CDR3 has 16 residues.

The V gene is TRBV9, the J gene TRBJ2-3, with TRBD2 matching over 8 bases. This CDR3 has 16 amino acids. The V gene end was trimmed by 3 bases and the J gene end by 2 bases; junction bases not matched to a gene: 8. Germline assignment: CDR1 SGDLS and CDR2 YYNGEE. CDR3 sequence reads: CASSATGGPDTDTQYF. For the CDR3, the DNA is TGTGCCAGCAGCGCGACGGGGGGGCCTGACACAGATACGCAGTATTTT. The whole variable domain, remainder taken from reference TRBV9 and TRBJ2-3, is DSGVTQTPKHLITATGQRVTLRCSPRSGDLSVYWYQQSLDQGLQFLIQYYNGEERAKGNILERFSAQQFPDLHSELNLSSLELGDSALYFCASSATGGPDTDTQYFGPGTRLTVL.

The chain employs TRBV2 and TRBJ1-2; D uncertain. CDR1 and CDR2 from the germline V gene are SNHLY and FYNNEI. The CDR3 is 13 residues long. V was cut by 5 bases and J by 2 bases, with 9 bases left in between. CDR3 nucleotide sequence: TGTGCCAGCAGTTCCCAGTGGAACTATGGCTACACCTTC. Amino acids: CASSSQWNYGYTF.

A few counts support this clone. The chain employs TRBV7-2 and TRBJ1-5, with TRBD1 as a possible D gene (5 bases). The ends were cut back, 2 bases at V and 3 bases at J, with 8 bases in the middle. This CDR3 is 14 amino acids long. Germline V gene data show CDR1 as SGHTA and CDR2 as FQGNSA. The CDR3 is CASSLQGYNQPQHF. The CDR3 DNA is TGTGCCAGCAGCTTACAGGGTTACAATCAGCCCCAGCATTTT. The full variable domain, completed using reference TRBV7-2 and TRBJ1-5, is GAGVSQSPSNKVTEKGKDVELRCDPISGHTALYWYRQSLGQGLEFLIYFQGNSAPDKSGLPSDRFSAERTGGSVSTLTIQRTQQEDSAVYLCASSLQGYNQPQHFGDGTRLSIL.

Comment on this clone: An end of the junction differs from the germline gene, which may be a read error. CDR3 residues: CASRPTGGSHNEQFF. CDR3 in DNA: TGTGCCAGCAGACCGACAGGGGGCTCCCACAATGAGCAGTTCTTC. The chain joins TRBV2 to TRBJ2-1; 10 bases are a match to TRBD1. The CDR3 contains 15 residues. Germline V lookup: CDR1 SNHLY, CDR2 FYNNEI.